This TCR beta chain was found in a study of cytomegalovirus exposure and HLA in healthy donors. Overall study: Earlier findings included some 100 million unique TCR beta sequences obtained from approximately 170 million T cells.

This clone was seen only once. Its antigen is not known. Study observations and caveats: The investigators catalogued 164 TCR beta chains as cytomegalovirus-associated. For TCR beta chains, V- and J-gene trimming was later linked to a missense DCLRE1C variant.

PCR primers comprised 60 Vbeta and 13 Jbeta primers. In the study's own analysis: Counted up in a later analysis, unique TCR beta chains came to some 82 million, with around 12 million shared. Only in-frame clones appear in the TCRdb table, and some are missing; sequencing was by immunoSEQ multiplex PCR. V and J calls and clone size are copied from that table; D and trimming were computed from the DNA. The table has 90,000 to 120,000 clones, around 79% seen once; the top ten hold 11% to 15%. The trim removed 4 bases at V and 0 bases at J, leaving 5 bases unmatched. CDR1 is LGHNA and CDR2 is YNFKEQ in the germline V gene. The CDR3 runs to 16 residues.

Sequencing was performed on PBMCs. The source of this sequence is a male donor in good health and CMV-seropositive. The genes are TRBV4-2 and TRBJ2-1; TRBD2 aligns across 8 bases. The DNA of the CDR3 is TGTGCCAGCAGCCGAAGCGGGGGCGCCTCCTACAATGAGCAGTTCTTC. This encodes CASSRSGGASYNEQFF.